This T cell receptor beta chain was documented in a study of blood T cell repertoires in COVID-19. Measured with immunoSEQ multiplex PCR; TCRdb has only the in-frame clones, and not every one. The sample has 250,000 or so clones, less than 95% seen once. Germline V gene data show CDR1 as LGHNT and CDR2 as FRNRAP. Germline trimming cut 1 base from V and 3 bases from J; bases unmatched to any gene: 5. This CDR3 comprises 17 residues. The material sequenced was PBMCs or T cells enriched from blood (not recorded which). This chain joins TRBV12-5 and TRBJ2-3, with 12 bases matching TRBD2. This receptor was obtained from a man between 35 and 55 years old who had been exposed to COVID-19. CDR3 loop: CASGLGLAGEGTDTQYF. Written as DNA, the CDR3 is TGTGCTAGTGGTTTGGGACTAGCGGGAGAGGGGACAGATACGCAGTATTTT. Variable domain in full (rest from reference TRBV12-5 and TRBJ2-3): DARVTQTPRHKVTEMGQEVTMRCQPILGHNTVFWYRQTMMQGLELLAYFRNRAPLDDSGMPKDRFSAEMPDATLATLKIQPSEPRDSAVYFCASGLGLAGEGTDTQYFGPGTRLTVL.